The 2 T cell receptor beta chains below all came from one sample that was sequenced in a study of blood T cells in healthy people across ages. Using a J-beta primer mix together with a sample-barcoded 5' primer, a second PCR was run for about 6 to 12 cycles. TCRdb reprocessed the 5' RACE reads via MiXCR and lists one record per CDR3 protein. The sample has more than 600,000 distinct CDR3 sequences, 20% to 25% seen once. These data are also associated with another study on T cells of mothers and their children.

The sample taken for sequencing was blood. These TCRs come from a boy between 10 and 17 years old in good health.

This rearrangement joins TRBV18 to TRBJ1-2; D gene unclear. Germline V gene sequence: CDR1 KGHSH, CDR2 LQKENI. Trimming removed 1 base at V and 3 bases at J, with 15 bases between. This CDR3 comprises 16 residues. Written as DNA, the CDR3 is TGTGCCAGCTCACCACTTGTCCGGGCCCAGCACTATGGCTACACCTTC. This translates into CASSPLVRAQHYGYTF.

The V and J genes are TRBV12-3 or TRBV12-4 and TRBJ2-2; D may correspond to TRBD1 or TRBD2 (5 bases each). V was pared by 5 bases and J by 1 base, with 14 bases between. The CDR3 consists of 16 residues. CDR3 sequence reads: CASSPGPMENTGELFF. CDR3 in DNA: TGTGCCAGCAGTCCGGGACCGATGGAGAACACCGGGGAGCTGTTTTTT.